Presented here are 17 T cell receptor beta chains from one specimen sequenced in a study of shared clonotypes between healthy human individuals. Produced via immunoSEQ multiplex PCR; TCRdb's table is partial and in-frame only. The data show around 990,000 clones, with 70% to 85% seen just once and almost 0.9% held by the top ten. Sequenced input: memory CD4+ T cells from PBMCs. Sample subset: CD45RA-negative fraction. These receptors came from a man aged 18 to 30 in good health. Some clones in this sample may be carry-over from other donors' samples.

The chain links TRBV2 to TRBJ2-2; 9 positions match TRBD1. Losses at the gene ends were 5 bases for V and 1 base for J; bases not matched to a gene: 2. The CDR3 sequence is 15 residues long. Germline V gene data show CDR1 as SNHLY and CDR2 as FYNNEI. The CDR3, as DNA: TGTGCCAGCAGTCCGGACAGGGGGAACACCGGGGAGCTGTTTTTT. Translating gives CASSPDRGNTGELFF.

This chain links TRBV28 with TRBJ1-1; 10 positions agree with TRBD1. Germline V CDR1 and CDR2: MDHEN, SYDVKM. Germline trimming cut 4 bases from V and 7 bases from J; bases unmatched to any gene: 9. CDR3 length: 15 amino acids. CDR3 DNA sequence: TGTGCCAGCAGTTCATCTGGACAGGGGGGGCGTGAAGCTTTCTTT. It specifies CASSSSGQGGREAFF. The full variable domain, in which reference TRBV28 and TRBJ1-1 provide the parts outside the CDR3, is DVKVTQSSRYLVKRTGEKVFLECVQDMDHENMFWYRQDPGLGLRLIYFSYDVKMKEKGDIPEGYSVSREKKERFSLILESASTNQTSMYLCASSSSGQGGREAFFGQGTRLTVV.

This clone was counted only a few times. The chain carries TRBV27 and TRBJ2-5, with D unresolved. The CDR3 contains 13 residues. V was cut by 0 bases and J by 5 bases, with 7 bases left in between. Germline values: CDR1 MNHEY, CDR2 SMNVEV (reference sequence). The CDR3 DNA is TGTGCCAGCAGTTTATCTAAGTGGGAGACCCAGTACTTC. Translated: CASSLSKWETQYF.

This sequence joins TRBV5-1 and TRBJ1-2; 8 nucleotides match TRBD1. V trimming: 3 bases; J trimming: 4 bases; junction bases outside the gene matches: 17. Germline CDR1 reads SGHRS; CDR2 reads YFSETQ. The CDR3 contains 18 residues. The CDR3 protein is CASSSGWPGGLSLYGYTF. The CDR3, as DNA: TGCGCCAGCAGCTCGGGGTGGCCAGGGGGCCTCTCCCTCTATGGCTACACCTTC.

This sequence joins TRBV5-1 and TRBJ1-4; the match to TRBD1 covers 7 bases. Germline CDR1 reads SGHRS; CDR2 reads YFSETQ. V dropped 4 bases and J dropped 5; count of bases not matched to a gene: 5. This CDR3 region has 14 residues. The CDR3 bases are TGCGCCAGCAGCGATTCGACAGGGAATGAAAAACTGTTTTTT. Its translation is CASSDSTGNEKLFF.

This rearrangement joins TRBV7-9 to TRBJ1-1, with 7 nucleotides matching TRBD1. J was trimmed by 11 bases and V by 4 bases; bases with no gene match: 7. The length of the CDR3 is 12 residues. Germline loops: CDR1 SEHNR, CDR2 FQNEAQ (reference sequence). Here the CDR3 DNA reads TGTGCCAGCAGCTCACAGGGGTGGGGGGCTTTCTTT. Protein sequence: CASSSQGWGAFF.

The chain has TRBV7-2 and TRBJ2-1, with D possibly matching TRBD2 (5 bases). The germline V gene has CDR1 SGHTA and CDR2 FQGNSA. The CDR3 totals 13 residues. V gave up 8 bases and J gave up 8 bases, with 16 bases separating them. CDR3 amino acids: CASEAGGRHEQFF. The CDR3 nucleotides are TGTGCCAGCGAGGCGGGTGGGCGGCATGAGCAGTTCTTC.

A note on this clone: The same CDR3 is also encoded by other DNA sequences in this sample. The V and J genes are TRBV2 and TRBJ2-3; perhaps TRBD2 as D (6 bases). This CDR3 region has 14 residues. CDR1 is SNHLY and CDR2 is FYNNEI in the germline V gene. Trimming removed 4 bases at V and 2 bases at J, with 10 bases between. CDR3 nucleotides: TGTGCCAGCAGTGCAGGACTAACCACAGATACGCAGTATTTT. This codes for CASSAGLTTDTQYF.

The chain recombines TRBV7-2 with TRBJ1-1; D gene uncertain. Germline V lookup: CDR1 SGHTA, CDR2 FQGNSA. The CDR3 consists of 15 residues. The V end lost 5 bases, the J end lost 2 bases, and 15 bases lay between the germline ends. The CDR3 protein is CASSEHPGPNTEAFF. CDR3 coding DNA: TGTGCCAGCAGCGAACATCCGGGCCCAAACACTGAAGCTTTCTTT.

This clone has more than one count but fewer than ten. The chain carries TRBV18 and TRBJ2-7, with D unresolved. Germline CDR1 KGHSH, CDR2 LQKENI. Deletions cut 0 bases from V and 5 bases from J, with 14 bases between. This CDR3 comprises 15 residues. For the CDR3, the DNA is TGTGCCAGCTCACCACCCGCCAGTAGCCTAAACGAGCAGTACTTC. Protein product: CASSPPASSLNEQYF.

With regard to this clone: The sample carries other DNA sequences with the same CDR3. This chain uses TRBV5-1 with TRBJ2-3; the D is unclear. In germline, CDR1 is SGHRS, CDR2 YFSETQ. The CDR3 is 14 residues long. Trimming took 0 bases from V and 5 from J, leaving 10 bases between them. CDR3 in DNA: TGCGCCAGCAGCTTGGTCGGGCCGGGAGATACGCAGTATTTT. Its protein product is CASSLVGPGDTQYF.

Turning to this clone: Other DNA sequences from this sample encode an identical CDR3 as well. This chain links TRBV5-1 with TRBJ2-5, with a weak D call TRBD2 (6 bases). The CDR3 is 15 amino acids. Trimming removed 1 base at V and 4 bases at J, with 14 bases between. Germline V lookup: CDR1 SGHRS, CDR2 YFSETQ. CDR3 sequence (DNA): TGCGCCAGCAGCTTGAGAGAGGGAGCGGGAGAGACCCAGTACTTC. Its protein is CASSLREGAGETQYF.

This chain connects TRBV7-3 to TRBJ2-6; no definite D call. Germline V gene lookup returns CDR1 SGHTA and CDR2 FQGTGA. The CDR3 runs 15 residues. V was shortened by 0 bases and J by 3 bases, with 6 bases between the two germline ends. Here the CDR3 reads CASSLTRGGANVLTF. The CDR3 nucleotides read TGTGCCAGCAGCTTAACACGTGGTGGGGCCAACGTCCTGACTTTC.

V usage is TRBV6-5 and J usage is TRBJ2-3; D gene uncertain. CDR1 MNHEY and CDR2 SVGAGI come from the germline V gene. The CDR3 runs to 14 residues. Trimming took 6 bases from V and 2 from J, leaving 12 bases between them. This CDR3 is CASSPPGFTDTQYF. CDR3 coding DNA: TGTGCCAGCAGCCCTCCCGGATTCACAGATACGCAGTATTTT.

This sequence joins TRBV5-1 and TRBJ2-2; TRBD1 matches at 7 bases. The germline V gene has CDR1 SGHRS and CDR2 YFSETQ. CDR3 length: 14 amino acids. The ends lost 5 bases at V and 2 bases at J; junction bases unmatched: 3. CDR3 in amino acids: CASRGQTNTGELFF. DNA for the CDR3: TGCGCCAGCAGGGGACAGACCAACACCGGGGAGCTGTTTTTT.

CDR3 sequence reads: CASSPMTNTGELFF. As DNA, the CDR3 is TGTGCCAGCTCACCCATGACTAACACCGGGGAGCTGTTTTTT. V usage is TRBV18 and J usage is TRBJ2-2, with D uncertain. Germline V lookup: CDR1 KGHSH, CDR2 LQKENI. The V gene lost 3 bases and the J gene lost 2 bases, with 7 bases spanning the gap. This CDR3 spans 14 amino acids.

The chain has TRBV10-1 and TRBJ2-7, with TRBD1 matching over 7 bases. The germline CDR1 and CDR2 sequences are WNHNN and SYGVQD (reference sequence). Trimming at V came to 8 bases and at J to 5 bases, leaving 9 bases not matched to a gene. This CDR3 is 13 amino acids long. This chain's CDR3 is CASGRDSLNEQYF. CDR3 bases: TGCGCCAGCGGACGGGACAGTCTAAACGAGCAGTACTTC.